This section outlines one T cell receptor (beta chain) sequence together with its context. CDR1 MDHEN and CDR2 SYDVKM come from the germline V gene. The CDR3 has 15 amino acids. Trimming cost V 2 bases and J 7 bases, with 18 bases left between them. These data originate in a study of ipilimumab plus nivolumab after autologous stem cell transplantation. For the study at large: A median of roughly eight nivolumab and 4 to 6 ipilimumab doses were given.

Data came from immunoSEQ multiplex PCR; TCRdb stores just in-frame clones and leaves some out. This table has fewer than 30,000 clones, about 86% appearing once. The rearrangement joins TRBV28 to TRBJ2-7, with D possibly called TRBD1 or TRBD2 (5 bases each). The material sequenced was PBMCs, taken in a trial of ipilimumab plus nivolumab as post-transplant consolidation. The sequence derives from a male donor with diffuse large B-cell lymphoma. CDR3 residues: CASSLRGRAGEEQYF. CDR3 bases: TGTGCCAGCAGTTTACGGGGACGGGCGGGTGAAGAGCAGTACTTC. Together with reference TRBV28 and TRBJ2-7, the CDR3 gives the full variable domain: DVKVTQSSRYLVKRTGEKVFLECVQDMDHENMFWYRQDPGLGLRLIYFSYDVKMKEKGDIPEGYSVSREKKERFSLILESASTNQTSMYLCASSLRGRAGEEQYFGPGTRLTVT.